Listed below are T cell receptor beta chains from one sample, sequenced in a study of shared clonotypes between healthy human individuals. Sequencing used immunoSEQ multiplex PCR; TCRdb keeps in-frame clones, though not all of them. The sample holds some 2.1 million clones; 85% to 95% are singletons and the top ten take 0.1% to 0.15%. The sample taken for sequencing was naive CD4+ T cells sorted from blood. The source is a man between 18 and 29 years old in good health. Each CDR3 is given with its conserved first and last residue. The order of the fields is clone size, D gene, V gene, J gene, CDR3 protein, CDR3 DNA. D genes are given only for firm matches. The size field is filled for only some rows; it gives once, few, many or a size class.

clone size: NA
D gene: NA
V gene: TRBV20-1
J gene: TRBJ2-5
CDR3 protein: CSAKRQETQYF
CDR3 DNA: TGCAGTGCTAAACGCCAAGAGACCCAGTACTTC

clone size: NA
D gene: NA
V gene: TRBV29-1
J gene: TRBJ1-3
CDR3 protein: CSVLWTLSGNTIYF
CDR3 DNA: TGCAGCGTGCTCTGGACCCTCTCTGGAAACACCATATATTTT

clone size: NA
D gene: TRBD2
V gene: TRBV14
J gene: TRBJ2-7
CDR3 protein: CASSQPLAGEQYF
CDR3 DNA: TGTGCCAGCAGCCAACCACTAGCGGGCGAGCAGTACTTC

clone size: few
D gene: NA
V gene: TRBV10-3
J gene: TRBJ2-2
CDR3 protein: CATLPGAGELFF
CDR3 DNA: TGTGCCACCCTGCCAGGGGCCGGGGAGCTGTTTTTT

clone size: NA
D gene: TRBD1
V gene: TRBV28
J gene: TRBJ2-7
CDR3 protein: CASNGQGSYEQYF
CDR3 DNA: TGTGCCAGCAATGGACAGGGTTCCTACGAGCAGTACTTC

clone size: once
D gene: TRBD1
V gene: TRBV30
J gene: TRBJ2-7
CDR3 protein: CAWSSGQGPNEQYF
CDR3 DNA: TGTGCCTGGAGTTCGGGACAGGGTCCCAACGAGCAGTACTTC

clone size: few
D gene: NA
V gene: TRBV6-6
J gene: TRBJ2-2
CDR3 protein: CASSYRPNTGELFF
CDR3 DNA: TGTGCCAGCAGTTATCGACCGAACACCGGGGAGCTGTTTTTT

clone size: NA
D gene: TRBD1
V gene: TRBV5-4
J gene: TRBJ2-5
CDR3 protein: CASSSGQVGKKETQYF
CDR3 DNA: TGTGCCAGCAGCTCGGGACAGGTCGGAAAAAAAGAGACCCAGTACTTC

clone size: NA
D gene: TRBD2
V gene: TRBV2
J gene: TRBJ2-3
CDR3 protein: CASLKRGDSTDTQYF
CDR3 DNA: TGTGCCAGCTTAAAGCGGGGGGATAGCACAGATACGCAGTATTTT

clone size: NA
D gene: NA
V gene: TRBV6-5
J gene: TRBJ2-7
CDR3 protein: CASTHGGYEQYF
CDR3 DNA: TGTGCCAGCACCCACGGGGGCTACGAGCAGTACTTC

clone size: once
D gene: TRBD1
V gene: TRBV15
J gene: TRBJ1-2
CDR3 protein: CATSRDRDRQPPHYGYTF
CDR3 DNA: TGTGCCACCAGCAGGGACCGGGACAGACAGCCTCCCCACTATGGCTACACCTTC

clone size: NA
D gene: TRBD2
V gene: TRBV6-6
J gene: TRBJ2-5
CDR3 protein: CASSYSTSWETQYF
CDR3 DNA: TGTGCCAGCAGTTACTCGACTAGCTGGGAGACCCAGTACTTC

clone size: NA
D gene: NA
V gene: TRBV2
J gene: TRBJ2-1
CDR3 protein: CASSVYPIASGRNEQFF
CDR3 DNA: TGTGCCAGCAGTGTCTATCCTATAGCCTCCGGTCGGAATGAGCAGTTCTTC

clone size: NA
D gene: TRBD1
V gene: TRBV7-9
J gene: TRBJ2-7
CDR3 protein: CASSLTGTGTYEQYF
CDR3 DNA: TGTGCCAGCAGCTTAACCGGGACAGGGACCTACGAGCAGTACTTC

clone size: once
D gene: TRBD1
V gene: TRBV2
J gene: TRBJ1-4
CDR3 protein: CASSQGWTGGWKNEKLFF
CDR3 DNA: TGTGCCAGCAGTCAAGGATGGACAGGGGGCTGGAAGAATGAAAAACTGTTTTTT

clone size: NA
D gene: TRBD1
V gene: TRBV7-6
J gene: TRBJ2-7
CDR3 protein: CASSLETGQSYEQYF
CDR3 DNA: TGTGCCAGCAGCTTAGAAACGGGACAGTCCTACGAGCAGTACTTC

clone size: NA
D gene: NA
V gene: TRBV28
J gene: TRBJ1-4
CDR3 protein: CASSSYSATNEKLFF
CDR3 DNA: TGTGCCAGCAGTTCGTACAGCGCAACTAATGAAAAACTGTTTTTT

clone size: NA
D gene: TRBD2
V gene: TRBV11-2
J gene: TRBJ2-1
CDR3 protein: CASSLGRAGDEQFF
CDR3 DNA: TGTGCCAGCAGCTTAGGAAGAGCGGGAGATGAGCAGTTCTTC

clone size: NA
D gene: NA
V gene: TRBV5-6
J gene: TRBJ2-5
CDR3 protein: CASSTGSYQETQYF
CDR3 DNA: TGTGCCAGCAGTACAGGGTCATACCAAGAGACCCAGTACTTC

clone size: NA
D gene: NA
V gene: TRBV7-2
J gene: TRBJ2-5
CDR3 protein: CASSSGSTETQYF
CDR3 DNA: TGTGCCAGCAGCTCAGGGAGTACGGAGACCCAGTACTTC

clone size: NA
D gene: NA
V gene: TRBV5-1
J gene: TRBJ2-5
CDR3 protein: CASSRENQETQYF
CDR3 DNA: TGCGCCAGCAGCAGGGAAAACCAAGAGACCCAGTACTTC

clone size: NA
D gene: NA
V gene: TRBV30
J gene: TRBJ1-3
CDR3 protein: CAWLPRGSGNTIYF
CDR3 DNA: TGTGCCTGGCTCCCTCGGGGTTCTGGAAACACCATATATTTT

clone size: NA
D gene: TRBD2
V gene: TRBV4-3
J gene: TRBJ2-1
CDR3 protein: CASSQELAGGGEQFF
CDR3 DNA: TGCGCCAGCAGCCAAGAACTAGCGGGAGGAGGTGAGCAGTTCTTC

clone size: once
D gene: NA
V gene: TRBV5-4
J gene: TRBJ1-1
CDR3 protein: CASSLGGAGGGTEAFF
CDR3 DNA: TGTGCCAGCAGCTTGGGAGGGGCCGGCGGGGGCACTGAAGCTTTCTTT

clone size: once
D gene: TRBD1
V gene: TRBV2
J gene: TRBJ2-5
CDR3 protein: CASSPGQGAKETQYF
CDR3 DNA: TGTGCCAGCAGCCCGGGACAGGGGGCTAAAGAGACCCAGTACTTC

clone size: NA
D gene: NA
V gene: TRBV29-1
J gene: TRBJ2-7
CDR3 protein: CSVAGVFPYEQYF
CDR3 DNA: TGCAGCGTCGCAGGGGTTTTTCCCTACGAGCAGTACTTC

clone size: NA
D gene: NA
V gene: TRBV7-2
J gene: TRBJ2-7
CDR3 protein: CASSSGLSLGEQYF
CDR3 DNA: TGTGCCAGCAGCTCGGGCCTCTCCCTGGGGGAGCAGTACTTC

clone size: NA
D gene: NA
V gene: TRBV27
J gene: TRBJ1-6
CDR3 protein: CASNKRGSSYNSPLHF
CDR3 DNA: TGTGCCAGCAATAAGAGAGGGAGCTCCTATAATTCACCCCTCCACTTT

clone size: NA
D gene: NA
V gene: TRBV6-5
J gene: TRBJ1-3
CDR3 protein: CASTQGSSGNTIYF
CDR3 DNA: TGTGCCAGCACCCAAGGGAGCTCTGGAAACACCATATATTTT

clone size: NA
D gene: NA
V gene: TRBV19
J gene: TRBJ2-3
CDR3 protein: CASSFPVGGPDTQYF
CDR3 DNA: TGTGCCAGTAGTTTCCCCGTGGGGGGGCCAGATACGCAGTATTTT

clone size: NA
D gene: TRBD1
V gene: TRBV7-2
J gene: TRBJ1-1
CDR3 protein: CASSLSGTGNTEAFF
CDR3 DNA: TGTGCCAGCAGCTTATCCGGGACAGGGAACACTGAAGCTTTCTTT